This T cell receptor (beta chain) comes out of a study of beta chain features in type 1 diabetes. Germline V gene data show CDR1 as KGHSH and CDR2 as LQKENI. V lost 8 bases and J 0 bases, leaving 10 bases between the germline ends. The CDR3 has 13 residues. This clone has more than one count but fewer than ten. The study reverse transcribed the entire isolated RNA, so it sequenced expressed TCRB transcripts. Assay: immunoSEQ multiplex PCR; the TCRdb copy retains only in-frame clones and omits some. The sample records under 950,000 clones, around a sixth being singletons. This clonotype was obtained from a woman between 18 and 30 years old in good health. The sequenced sample consisted of naive CD4+ T cells from blood. V gene TRBV18 combines with J gene TRBJ2-5; tentative D call: TRBD2 (5 bases). CDR3 in amino acids: CASQNGNQETQYF. As DNA, the CDR3 is TGTGCCAGCCAGAACGGGAACCAAGAGACCCAGTACTTC.